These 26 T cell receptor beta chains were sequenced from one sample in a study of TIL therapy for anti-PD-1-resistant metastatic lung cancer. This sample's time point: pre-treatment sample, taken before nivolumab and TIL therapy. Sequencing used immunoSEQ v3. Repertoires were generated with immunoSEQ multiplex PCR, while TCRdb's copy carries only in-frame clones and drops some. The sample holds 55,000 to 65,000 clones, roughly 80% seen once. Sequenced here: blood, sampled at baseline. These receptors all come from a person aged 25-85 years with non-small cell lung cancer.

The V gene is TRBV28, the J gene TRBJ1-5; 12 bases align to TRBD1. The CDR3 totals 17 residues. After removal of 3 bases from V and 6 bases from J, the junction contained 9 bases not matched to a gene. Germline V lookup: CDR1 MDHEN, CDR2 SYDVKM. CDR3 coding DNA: TGTGCCAGCAGTTTGGGGACAGGGGGCGGGTCACGTCAGCCCCAGCATTTT. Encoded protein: CASSLGTGGGSRQPQHF.

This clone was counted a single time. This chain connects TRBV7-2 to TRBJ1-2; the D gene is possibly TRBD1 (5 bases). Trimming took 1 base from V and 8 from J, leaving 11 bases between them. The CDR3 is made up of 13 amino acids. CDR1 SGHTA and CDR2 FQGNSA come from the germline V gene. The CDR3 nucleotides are TGTGCCAGCAGCTTAGGGGGCTCGGTGGGCTACACCTTC. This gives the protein CASSLGGSVGYTF.

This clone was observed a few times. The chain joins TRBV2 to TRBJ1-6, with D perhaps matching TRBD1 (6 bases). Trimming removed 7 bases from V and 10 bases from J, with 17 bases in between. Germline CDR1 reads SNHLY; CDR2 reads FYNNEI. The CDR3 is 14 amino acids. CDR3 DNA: TGTGCCAGCATGGCAGGGGTCGTAGGATCACCCCTCCACTTT. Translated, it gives CASMAGVVGSPLHF.

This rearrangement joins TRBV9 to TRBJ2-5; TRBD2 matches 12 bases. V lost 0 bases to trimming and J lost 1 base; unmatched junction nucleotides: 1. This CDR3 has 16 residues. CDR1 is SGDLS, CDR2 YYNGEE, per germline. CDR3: CASSVGTSGIQETQYF. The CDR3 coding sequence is TGTGCCAGCAGCGTAGGGACTAGCGGGATCCAAGAGACCCAGTACTTC.

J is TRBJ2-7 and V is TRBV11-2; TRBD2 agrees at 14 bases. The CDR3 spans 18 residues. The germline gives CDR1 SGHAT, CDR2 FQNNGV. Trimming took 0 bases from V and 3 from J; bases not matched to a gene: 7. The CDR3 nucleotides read TGTGCCAGCAGCTTAGATGGGGGACTAGCGGGAGACAACTACGAGCAGTACTTC. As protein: CASSLDGGLAGDNYEQYF.

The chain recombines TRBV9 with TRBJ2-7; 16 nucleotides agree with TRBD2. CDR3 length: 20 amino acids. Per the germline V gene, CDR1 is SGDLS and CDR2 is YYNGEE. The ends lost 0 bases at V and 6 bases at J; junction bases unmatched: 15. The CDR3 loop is CASSVGMGLAGGDVWAEQYF. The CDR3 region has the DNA TGTGCCAGCAGCGTAGGGATGGGACTAGCGGGGGGGGACGTTTGGGCCGAGCAGTACTTC.

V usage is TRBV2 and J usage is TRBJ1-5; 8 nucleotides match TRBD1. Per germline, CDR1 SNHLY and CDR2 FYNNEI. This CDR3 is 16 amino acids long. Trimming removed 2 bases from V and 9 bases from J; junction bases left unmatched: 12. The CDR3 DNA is TGTGCCAGCAGTGAATTCCCCCTCCAGGGGGCACCGCCCCAGCATTTT. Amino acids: CASSEFPLQGAPPQHF.

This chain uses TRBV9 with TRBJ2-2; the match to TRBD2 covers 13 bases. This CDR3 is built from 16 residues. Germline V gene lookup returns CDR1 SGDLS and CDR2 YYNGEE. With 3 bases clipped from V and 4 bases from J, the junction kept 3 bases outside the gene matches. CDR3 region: CASSGTSGGLTGELFF. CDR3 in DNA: TGTGCCAGCAGCGGGACTAGCGGGGGCCTCACCGGGGAGCTGTTTTTT.

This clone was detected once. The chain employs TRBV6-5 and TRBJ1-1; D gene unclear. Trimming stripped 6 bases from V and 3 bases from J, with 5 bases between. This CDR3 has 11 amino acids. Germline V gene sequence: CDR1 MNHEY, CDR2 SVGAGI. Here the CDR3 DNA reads TGTGCCAGCAGCTCCTACACTGAAGCTTTCTTT. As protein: CASSSYTEAFF.

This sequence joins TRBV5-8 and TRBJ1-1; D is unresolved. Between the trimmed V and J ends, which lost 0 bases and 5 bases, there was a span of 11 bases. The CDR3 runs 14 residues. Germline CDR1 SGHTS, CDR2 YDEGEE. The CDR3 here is CASSLEAGLTEAFF. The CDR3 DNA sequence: TGTGCCAGCAGCTTGGAAGCGGGCCTGACTGAAGCTTTCTTT.

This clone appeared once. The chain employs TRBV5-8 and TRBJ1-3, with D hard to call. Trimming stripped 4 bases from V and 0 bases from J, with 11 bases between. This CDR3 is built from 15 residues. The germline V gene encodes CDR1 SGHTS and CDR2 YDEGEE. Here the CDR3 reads CASSLGRNSGNTIYF. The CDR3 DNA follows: TGTGCCAGCAGCCTGGGTAGGAACTCTGGAAACACCATATATTTT.

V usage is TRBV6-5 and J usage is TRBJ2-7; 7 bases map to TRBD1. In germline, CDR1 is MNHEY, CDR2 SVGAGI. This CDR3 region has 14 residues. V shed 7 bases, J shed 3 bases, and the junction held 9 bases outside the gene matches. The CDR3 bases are TGTGCCAGCAATCGACAGGGATATGGCTACGAGCAGTACTTC. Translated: CASNRQGYGYEQYF.

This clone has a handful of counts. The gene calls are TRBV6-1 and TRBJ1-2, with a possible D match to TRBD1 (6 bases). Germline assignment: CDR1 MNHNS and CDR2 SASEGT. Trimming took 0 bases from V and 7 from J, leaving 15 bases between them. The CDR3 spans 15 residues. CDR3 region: CASSEAKGTIGGYTF. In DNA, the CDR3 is TGTGCCAGCAGTGAAGCCAAAGGGACAATAGGTGGCTACACCTTC.

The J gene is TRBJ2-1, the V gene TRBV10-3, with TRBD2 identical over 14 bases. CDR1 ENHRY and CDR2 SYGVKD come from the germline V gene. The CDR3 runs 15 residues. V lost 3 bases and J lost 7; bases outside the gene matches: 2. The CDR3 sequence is CAISDGTSGSNEQFF. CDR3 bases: TGTGCCATCAGTGACGGGACTAGCGGGAGTAATGAGCAGTTCTTC.

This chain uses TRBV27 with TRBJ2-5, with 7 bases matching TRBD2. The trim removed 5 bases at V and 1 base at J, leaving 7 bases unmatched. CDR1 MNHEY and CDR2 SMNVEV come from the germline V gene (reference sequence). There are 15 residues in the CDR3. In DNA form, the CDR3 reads TGTGCCAGCAGTGGTGTGACTAGCCCCCAAGAGACCCAGTACTTC. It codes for CASSGVTSPQETQYF.

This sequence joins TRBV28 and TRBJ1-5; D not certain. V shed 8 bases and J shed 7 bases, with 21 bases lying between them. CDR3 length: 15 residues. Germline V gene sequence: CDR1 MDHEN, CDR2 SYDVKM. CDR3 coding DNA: TGTGCCAGCGGGTCCCCGCCCCCGTGGCACCAGCCCCAGCATTTT. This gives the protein CASGSPPPWHQPQHF.

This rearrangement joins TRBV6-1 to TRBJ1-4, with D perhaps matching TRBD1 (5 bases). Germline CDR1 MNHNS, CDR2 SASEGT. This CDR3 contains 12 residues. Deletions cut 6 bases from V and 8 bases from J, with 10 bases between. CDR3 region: CASRSSGEKLFF. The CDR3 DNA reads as TGTGCCAGCAGGTCCTCAGGGGAAAAACTGTTTTTT.

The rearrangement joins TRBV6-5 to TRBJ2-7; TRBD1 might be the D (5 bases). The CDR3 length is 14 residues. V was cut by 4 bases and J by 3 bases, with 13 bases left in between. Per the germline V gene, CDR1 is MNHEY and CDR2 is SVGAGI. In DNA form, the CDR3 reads TGTGCCAGCAGTTGGGGCTCCTGGGACTACGAGCAGTACTTC. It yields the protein CASSWGSWDYEQYF.

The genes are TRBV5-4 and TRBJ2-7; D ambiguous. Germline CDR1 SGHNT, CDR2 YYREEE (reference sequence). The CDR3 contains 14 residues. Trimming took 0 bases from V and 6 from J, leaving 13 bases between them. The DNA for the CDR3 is TGTGCCAGCAGCTTGGGGGCCCTATCGAGCGAGCAGTACTTC. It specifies CASSLGALSSEQYF.

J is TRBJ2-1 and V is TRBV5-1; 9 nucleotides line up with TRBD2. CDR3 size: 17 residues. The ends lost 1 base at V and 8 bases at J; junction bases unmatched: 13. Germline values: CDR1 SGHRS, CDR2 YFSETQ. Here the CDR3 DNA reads TGCGCCAGCAGCTTGAGCGGGGGGTACCAGGGGTTGGATGAGCAGTTCTTC. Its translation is CASSLSGGYQGLDEQFF.

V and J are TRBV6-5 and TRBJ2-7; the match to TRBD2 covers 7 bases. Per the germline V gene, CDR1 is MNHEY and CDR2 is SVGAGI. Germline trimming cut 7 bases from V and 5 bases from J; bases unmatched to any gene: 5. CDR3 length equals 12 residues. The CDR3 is CASMGGSHEQYF. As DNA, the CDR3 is TGTGCCAGCATGGGGGGGTCGCACGAGCAGTACTTC.

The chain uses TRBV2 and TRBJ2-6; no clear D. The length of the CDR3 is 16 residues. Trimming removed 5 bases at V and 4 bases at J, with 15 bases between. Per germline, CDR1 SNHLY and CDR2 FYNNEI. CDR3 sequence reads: CASSTTRRSGANVLTF. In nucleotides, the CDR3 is TGTGCCAGCAGTACGACCCGAAGAAGCGGGGCCAACGTCCTGACTTTC.

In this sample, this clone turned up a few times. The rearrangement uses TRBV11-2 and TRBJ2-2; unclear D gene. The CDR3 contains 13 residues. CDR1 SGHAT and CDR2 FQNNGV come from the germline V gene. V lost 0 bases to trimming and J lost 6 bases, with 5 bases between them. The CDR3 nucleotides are TGTGCCAGCAGCTTAGACGGTTCCGGGGAGCTGTTTTTT. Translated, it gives CASSLDGSGELFF. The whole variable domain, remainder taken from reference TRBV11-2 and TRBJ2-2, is EAGVAQSPRYKIIEKRQSVAFWCNPISGHATLYWYQQILGQGPKLLIQFQNNGVVDDSQLPKDRFSAERLKGVDSTLKIQPAKLEDSAVYLCASSLDGSGELFFGEGSRLTVL.

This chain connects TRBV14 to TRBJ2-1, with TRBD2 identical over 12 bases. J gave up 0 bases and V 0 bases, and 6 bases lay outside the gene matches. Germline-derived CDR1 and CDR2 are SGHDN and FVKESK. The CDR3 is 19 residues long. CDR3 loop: CASSQEDLAGGFSYNEQFF. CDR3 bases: TGTGCCAGCAGCCAAGAAGACCTAGCGGGAGGGTTCTCCTACAATGAGCAGTTCTTC.

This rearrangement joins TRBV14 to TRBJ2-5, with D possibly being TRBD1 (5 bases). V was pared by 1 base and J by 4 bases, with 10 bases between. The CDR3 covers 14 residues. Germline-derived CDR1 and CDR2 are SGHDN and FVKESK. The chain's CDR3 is CASSQVAGRETQYF. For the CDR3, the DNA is TGTGCCAGCAGCCAAGTTGCAGGGCGAGAGACCCAGTACTTC.

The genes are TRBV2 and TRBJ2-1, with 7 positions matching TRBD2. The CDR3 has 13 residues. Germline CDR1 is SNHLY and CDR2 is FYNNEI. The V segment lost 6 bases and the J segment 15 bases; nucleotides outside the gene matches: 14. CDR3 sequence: CASSSSEAGDRFF. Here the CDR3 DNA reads TGTGCCAGCAGCTCGTCCGAGGCGGGAGATCGGTTCTTC.